This note documents a single TCR beta chain sequence. Its antigen is still unknown. V shed 4 bases and J shed 5 bases, with 14 bases lying between them. The CDR3 loop spans 14 amino acids. The sample belongs to a study of response to subunit inactivated influenza vaccine. Via MiXCR, TCRdb re-called the RT-PCR reads, giving one row per CDR3 protein. Of fewer than 700,000 distinct CDR3 sequences listed, 13% are singletons. Study-level points and caveats: T cells newly recruited by each seasonal influenza vaccination are few, the authors suggested.

The chain couples TRBV12-3 or TRBV12-4 to TRBJ1-2; D gene unclear. Sequencing used PBMCs from blood, obtained 45 days after vaccination. This TCR was sampled from a man aged 45-65 years who received an inactivated influenza vaccine. The DNA of the CDR3 is TGTGCCAGCAGTTCCCCATTGTTGGGGTATGGCTACACCTTC. Amino acid sequence: CASSSPLLGYGYTF.